This is a list of T cell receptor beta chains from one sample in a study of OX40 agonist ivuxolimab in advanced cancers. Profiled with immunoSEQ multiplex PCR; TCRdb holds only in-frame clones, not every one. Counted here are roughly 80,000 clones, approximately 83% occurring once; the ten biggest clones make up around 2%. Sequenced here: CD4+ or CD8+ T cells sorted from blood, sampled in a trial of the OX40 agonist ivuxolimab. The receptor set was obtained from an adult with an advanced solid tumor such as melanoma, head and neck, liver or kidney cancer. The CDR3 runs from the conserved cysteine through the conserved F or W. Fields, in order: V gene, clone size, D gene, J gene, CDR3 protein, CDR3 DNA. A D gene is named only where the DNA matches it firmly. Clone size is not always given. Where it is, it says once, few, many or a class for expanded clones.

>TRBV2|.|.|TRBJ1-1
CASNGLTGLIEAFF
TGTGCCAGCAACGGCCTCACAGGATTAATTGAAGCTTTCTTT
>TRBV11-2|.|.|TRBJ1-6
CASSSQGWNSPLHF
TGTGCCAGCAGCTCCCAGGGGTGGAATTCACCCCTCCACTTT
>TRBV4-2|.|.|TRBJ2-7
CASSQHRGGEQYF
TGTGCCAGCAGCCAACATAGGGGAGGCGAGCAGTACTTC
>TRBV27|.|.|TRBJ2-6
CASSRFSGANVLTF
TGTGCCAGCAGTAGGTTCTCTGGGGCCAACGTCCTGACTTTC
>TRBV5-1|.|.|TRBJ1-2
CASSRLEGTDGYTF
TGCGCCAGCAGCAGGCTCGAGGGTACGGATGGCTACACCTTC
>TRBV28|.|.|TRBJ1-2
CASSLWDSYGYTF
TGTGCCAGCAGTTTATGGGACAGCTATGGCTACACCTTC
>TRBV5-8|once|.|TRBJ1-2
CASSPRNYGYTF
TGTGCCAGCAGCCCCCGGAACTATGGCTACACCTTC
>TRBV7-6|.|TRBD2|TRBJ2-5
CASSGLAGSGETQYF
TGTGCCAGCAGCGGACTAGCGGGATCGGGTGAGACCCAGTACTTC
>TRBV28|.|.|TRBJ1-4
CASSLQEKLFF
TGTGCCAGCAGTTTACAGGAAAAACTGTTTTTT
>TRBV13|.|.|TRBJ1-4
CASSSQKTNEKLFF
TGTGCCAGCAGCTCCCAAAAAACTAATGAAAAACTGTTTTTT
>TRBV9|.|.|TRBJ1-3
CASSATTGRRNTIYF
TGTGCCAGCAGCGCCACCACCGGCAGGAGGAACACCATATATTTT
>TRBV25-1|.|.|TRBJ1-5
CASSPRGGNQPQHF
TGTGCCAGCAGTCCTCGGGGGGGGAATCAGCCCCAGCATTTT
>TRBV28|.|TRBD2|TRBJ2-1
CASSGGGEHEQFF
TGTGCCAGCAGTGGGGGAGGGGAGCATGAGCAGTTCTTC
>TRBV6-6|.|.|TRBJ1-2
CASRLGTAYGYTF
TGTGCCAGCAGACTAGGGACGGCCTATGGCTACACCTTC
>TRBV11-2|.|.|TRBJ2-2
CASSYTNQDGELFF
TGTGCCAGCAGCTATACAAATCAGGACGGGGAGCTGTTTTTT
>TRBV27|.|TRBD1|TRBJ2-6
CASSLDGQGAKGANVLTF
TGTGCCAGCAGTTTGGATGGACAGGGGGCGAAAGGGGCCAACGTCCTGACTTTC
>TRBV29-1|.|TRBD1|TRBJ2-2
CSGRQGANGELFF
TGCAGCGGGAGACAGGGGGCGAACGGGGAGCTGTTTTTT
>TRBV2|.|.|TRBJ2-2
CASGRGENTGELFF
TGTGCCAGCGGACGGGGAGAGAACACCGGGGAGCTGTTTTTT
>TRBV6-1|.|TRBD1|TRBJ2-5
CASSRGQAATQYF
TGTGCCAGCAGCCGCGGACAGGCGGCGACCCAGTACTTC
>TRBV7-3|.|TRBD2|TRBJ2-1
CASSPRGSGTSYNEQFF
TGTGCCAGCAGCCCCCGGGGTAGCGGGACCTCCTACAATGAGCAGTTCTTC
>TRBV6-6|.|TRBD1|TRBJ1-1
CASSLWDRGAEAFF
TGTGCCAGCAGTCTGTGGGACAGGGGCGCAGAAGCTTTCTTT
>TRBV7-3|.|TRBD1|TRBJ1-2
CASSLTGGLDGYTF
TGTGCCAGCAGCTTGACAGGGGGCTTGGATGGCTACACCTTC